This T cell receptor (beta chain) was recovered during a study of cytomegalovirus exposure and HLA in healthy donors. Study results and limitations: HLA allele associations emerged for about 16,000 TCR beta sequences in a later analysis, at 0.05 false discovery rate. Previous analysis showed most TCR beta V segments were productive about 90% or about 30% of the time. TRBV6-2, TRBV6-3 and some other V segments were unresolvable in 87-base-pair reads. The study recorded about 160 TCR beta chains that were cytomegalovirus-associated.

CDR1 is SNHLY, CDR2 FYNNEI, per germline. CDR3 length equals 11 residues. A word on this clone: Its antigen is currently unknown. One junction end does not reproduce the germline sequence, and a read error may be involved.

It was with 60 Vbeta and 13 Jbeta primers that the PCR ran. Sequencing was performed with immunoSEQ multiplex PCR; in TCRdb, only in-frame clones are kept and a portion is missing. This repertoire comprises 200,000 to 250,000 clones; its ten largest clones make up more than 0.75%. V and J are TRBV2 and TRBJ1-1, with TRBD1 matching 7 bases. Sequenced material: PBMCs. The source of this sequence is a young woman in good health and CMV-seropositive. In DNA, the CDR3 is TGTGCCAGCACTTCAGACAGGGCGGTCGGGTTT. Translated, it gives CASTSDRAVGF.